This T cell receptor (beta chain) was identified in a study of blood T cell repertoires in COVID-19. As for the study in general: Spain, Italy and the United States supplied samples that represented acute and convalescent COVID-19.

Living in 24 US areas, the participants were between roughly 18 and 90 years of age. Donors in Cohort 3 who had recovered were those with two negative PCRs, healthcare professional clearance, or resolution of their symptoms. Authors' processing steps: Nucleated cell number was recorded as an estimate derived from reference gene primer amplification. The table came from immunoSEQ multiplex PCR; TCRdb's copy has only in-frame clones and leaves some out. That table furnishes V, J and clone size, whereas the DNA furnished D and trimming. The sample has a few hundred thousand clones, 83% seen once. The germline V gene has CDR1 ENHRY and CDR2 SYGVKD. V dropped 4 bases and J dropped 0 bases, with 12 bases sitting between them. This CDR3 spans 15 amino acids.

J is TRBJ1-1 and V is TRBV10-3, with a tentative D call TRBD1 (6 bases). This clonotype was sampled from a woman aged 45 to 65 who had recovered from COVID-19. The sequencing input was PBMCs or T cells enriched from blood (not recorded which). The CDR3 region has the DNA TGTGCCATCAGTGGAACAGGGAGTATGAACACTGAAGCTTTCTTT. Residues: CAISGTGSMNTEAFF.